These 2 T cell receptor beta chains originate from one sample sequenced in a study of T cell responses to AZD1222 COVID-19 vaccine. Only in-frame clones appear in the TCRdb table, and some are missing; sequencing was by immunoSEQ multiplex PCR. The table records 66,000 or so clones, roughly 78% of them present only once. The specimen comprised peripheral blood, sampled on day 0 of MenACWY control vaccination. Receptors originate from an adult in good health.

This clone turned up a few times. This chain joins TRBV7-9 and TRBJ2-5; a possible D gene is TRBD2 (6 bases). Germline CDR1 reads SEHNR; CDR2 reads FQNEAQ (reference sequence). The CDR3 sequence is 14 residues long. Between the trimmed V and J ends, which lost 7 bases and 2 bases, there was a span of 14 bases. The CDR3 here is CASTPSVTQETQYF. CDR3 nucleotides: TGTGCCAGCACCCCTAGCGTGACACAAGAGACCCAGTACTTC.

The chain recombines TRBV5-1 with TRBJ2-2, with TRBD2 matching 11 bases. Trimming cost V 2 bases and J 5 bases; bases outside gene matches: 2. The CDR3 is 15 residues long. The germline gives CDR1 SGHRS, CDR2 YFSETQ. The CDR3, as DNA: TGCGCCAGCAGCTTTAGCGGGAGGGGTACCGGGGAGCTGTTTTTT. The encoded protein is CASSFSGRGTGELFF. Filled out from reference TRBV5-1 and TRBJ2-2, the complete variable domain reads KAGVTQTPRYLIKTRGQQVTLSCSPISGHRSVSWYQQTPGQGLQFLFEYFSETQRNKGNFPGRFSGRQFSNSRSEMNVSTLELGDSALYLCASSFSGRGTGELFFGEGSRLTVL.